One sample yielded the 20 T cell receptor beta chains listed below, sequenced in a study of shared clonotypes between healthy human individuals. TCRdb's table, derived via immunoSEQ multiplex PCR, lists solely in-frame clones and lacks some. The sample contains approximately 2.3 million clones, approximately 93% of which appear only once. Source material: naive CD4+ T cells from PBMCs. Subset specified: CD45RA+ positively selected. All receptors derive from a man younger than 30 in good health. Some clones in this sample may be carry-over from other donors' samples.

The chain recombines TRBV28 with TRBJ1-1; 8 positions match TRBD1. The CDR3 consists of 13 residues. Trimming at V came to 9 bases and at J to 6 bases, leaving 9 bases not matched to a gene. Germline-derived CDR1 and CDR2 are MDHEN and SYDVKM. CDR3: CARIGTGGAEAFF. The CDR3 nucleotides are TGTGCCAGAATTGGGACAGGAGGCGCTGAAGCTTTCTTT.

Remarks on this clone: In the same sample, other DNA sequences code for this CDR3. The chain carries TRBV29-1 and TRBJ1-1, with 8 positions matching TRBD1. The germline V gene encodes CDR1 SQVTM and CDR2 ANQGSEA. Germline trimming cut 7 bases from V and 4 bases from J; bases unmatched to any gene: 5. This CDR3 is built from 12 residues. The CDR3 DNA sequence: TGCAGCGGGACAGGGTCGGGCACTGAAGCTTTCTTT. This codes for CSGTGSGTEAFF.

The chain employs TRBV15 and TRBJ2-7; 7 bases are a match to TRBD2. This CDR3 contains 16 residues. With 0 bases clipped from V and 2 bases from J, the junction kept 7 bases outside the gene matches. Germline CDR1 is LNHNV and CDR2 is YYDKDF (reference sequence). The CDR3 nucleotides are TGTGCCACCAGCAGAGATCTGGGGCGGGAGACCTACGAGCAGTACTTC. As protein: CATSRDLGRETYEQYF.

The chain joins TRBV5-4 to TRBJ2-7; TRBD2 aligns across 8 bases. With 7 bases clipped from V and 1 base from J, the junction kept 10 bases outside the gene matches. The CDR3 is made up of 15 amino acids. The germline V gene encodes CDR1 SGHNT and CDR2 YYREEE (reference sequence). The CDR3 coding sequence is TGTGCCAGCCGTCTGTCTAGCGGGTCTTCCTACGAGCAGTACTTC. Its translation is CASRLSSGSSYEQYF.

The chain carries TRBV5-6 and TRBJ1-3; TRBD1 aligns across 8 bases. The V and J ends lost 2 bases and 6 bases, in that order; junction bases with no gene match: 4. This CDR3 has 14 residues. The germline CDR1 and CDR2 sequences are SGHDT and YYEEEE. CDR3 residues: CASSFWDRTNTIYF. Written as DNA, the CDR3 is TGTGCCAGCAGCTTCTGGGACAGGACAAACACCATATATTTT.

This clone turned up a few times. This CDR3 is CASANIGGSMNTEAFF. The CDR3 nucleotides read TGTGCCAGCGCCAACATAGGGGGCTCCATGAACACTGAAGCTTTCTTT. The V gene is TRBV28, the J gene TRBJ1-1; 7 bases match TRBD1. The CDR3 is 16 residues long. From germline, CDR1 is MDHEN and CDR2 SYDVKM. Trimming at V came to 8 bases and at J to 0 bases, leaving 12 bases not matched to a gene.

Here the CDR3 reads CASSLFVLSSGNTIYF. The CDR3 DNA is TGTGCCAGCAGCTTATTCGTCTTGAGCTCTGGAAACACCATATATTTT. V and J are TRBV7-2 and TRBJ1-3; D unresolved. The CDR3 length is 16 residues. Trimming left V 2 bases short and J 0 bases short, with 11 bases between. Per germline, CDR1 SGHTA and CDR2 FQGNSA. Combining the CDR3 with reference TRBV7-2 and TRBJ1-3 gives the whole variable domain GAGVSQSPSNKVTEKGKDVELRCDPISGHTALYWYRQSLGQGLEFLIYFQGNSAPDKSGLPSDRFSAERTGGSVSTLTIQRTQQEDSAVYLCASSLFVLSSGNTIYFGEGSWLTVV.

This sequence joins TRBV19 and TRBJ2-5; TRBD1 agrees at 7 bases. With V trimmed by 4 bases and J by 4 bases, 3 bases remained unmatched. There are 13 residues in the CDR3. The germline gives CDR1 LNHDA, CDR2 SQIVND (reference sequence). The CDR3 loop reads CASSNRGSETQYF. CDR3 DNA: TGTGCCAGTAGTAACAGGGGTTCAGAGACCCAGTACTTC. Supplemented by reference TRBV19 and TRBJ2-5, the full variable domain reads DGGITQSPKYLFRKEGQNVTLSCEQNLNHDAMYWYRQDPGQGLRLIYYSQIVNDFQKGDIAEGYSVSREKKESFPLTVTSAQKNPTAFYLCASSNRGSETQYFGPGTRLLVL.

This clone has just one count. The V gene is TRBV29-1, the J gene TRBJ2-2; either TRBD1 or TRBD2 may fit D (5 bases each). Germline V gives CDR1 SQVTM, CDR2 ANQGSEA. This CDR3 is 13 amino acids long. Trimming removed 4 bases from V and 8 bases from J, with 14 bases in between. The chain's CDR3 is CSVVGTGYGELFF. CDR3 in DNA: TGCAGCGTTGTCGGGACGGGATATGGGGAGCTGTTTTTT.

The chain carries TRBV27 and TRBJ2-5; 7 bases align to TRBD1. The V gene's germline CDR1 is MNHEY and CDR2 SMNVEV (reference sequence). The CDR3 consists of 13 residues. The J segment lost 2 bases and the V segment lost 8 bases, leaving 5 bases of the junction unmatched. CDR3 nucleotides: TGTGCCAGCTGGGGCAGGGGGCAAGAGACCCAGTACTTC. This translates into CASWGRGQETQYF.

This clone appeared once. The chain has TRBV7-8 and TRBJ2-5, with TRBD1 as a possible D gene (6 bases). V lost 5 bases and J 5 bases, leaving 15 bases between the germline ends. The length of the CDR3 is 14 residues. Germline CDR1 is SGHVS and CDR2 is FQNEAQ. The DNA for the CDR3 is TGTGCCAGCAGCGGGGACAACCTGCCTGAGACCCAGTACTTC. This gives the protein CASSGDNLPETQYF.

This clone was found once. In DNA, the CDR3 is TGTGCCAGCAGCTCCGGGGGGCAGATAGATGGCTACACCTTC. Translation: CASSSGGQIDGYTF. The chain uses TRBV7-2 and TRBJ1-2; TRBD1 is a possible D gene (6 bases). V lost 4 bases to trimming and J lost 6 bases, with 15 bases between them. Germline V gene lookup returns CDR1 SGHTA and CDR2 FQGNSA. The CDR3 loop spans 14 amino acids.

The chain is built from TRBV30 and TRBJ1-1; maybe TRBD1 (5 bases). This CDR3 contains 16 residues. Germline CDR1 GTSNPN, CDR2 SVGIG (reference sequence). V lost 0 bases and J lost 5, with 19 bases in between. Here the CDR3 reads CAWSVSRNGGGTEAFF. The CDR3 DNA reads TGTGCCTGGAGTGTAAGCCGTAATGGGGGGGGTACTGAAGCTTTCTTT.

The CDR3 DNA follows: TGTGCCAGCAGCCTAAGAGCGGGAGCACCCAATGAGCAGTTCTTC. It is translated as CASSLRAGAPNEQFF. The chain couples TRBV11-3 to TRBJ2-1; TRBD2 matches at 8 bases. Germline V gene data show CDR1 as SGHNT and CDR2 as YENEEA. The CDR3 has 15 amino acids. Trimming removed 5 bases from V and 6 bases from J; junction bases left unmatched: 9. The whole variable domain, remainder taken from reference TRBV11-3 and TRBJ2-1, is EAGVVQSPRYKIIEKKQPVAFWCNPISGHNTLYWYLQNLGQGPELLIRYENEEAVDDSQLPKDRFSAERLKGVDSTLKIQPAELGDSAVYLCASSLRAGAPNEQFFGPGTRLTVL.

This rearrangement joins TRBV7-9 to TRBJ2-1, with 11 bases lining up with TRBD2. V shed 7 bases, J shed 4 bases, and the junction held 6 bases outside the gene matches. CDR1 is SEHNR and CDR2 is FQNEAQ in the germline V gene (reference sequence). There are 15 residues in the CDR3. The CDR3 loop is CASNVAGGRYNEQFF. DNA of the CDR3: TGTGCCAGCAACGTAGCGGGAGGGCGATACAATGAGCAGTTCTTC.

This chain links TRBV6-5 with TRBJ2-7; TRBD2 matches 9 bases. Looked up from germline, CDR1 is MNHEY and CDR2 is SVGAGI. Losses at the gene ends were 5 bases for V and 5 bases for J; bases not matched to a gene: 7. The CDR3 sequence is 14 residues long. The CDR3 DNA reads as TGTGCCAGCAGTAGACTAGCGGTGATCCACGAGCAGTACTTC. The encoded protein is CASSRLAVIHEQYF.

V gene TRBV11-2 combines with J gene TRBJ2-5; either TRBD1 or TRBD2 may fit D (5 bases each). V lost 5 bases and J 2 bases, leaving 12 bases between the germline ends. CDR3 length: 14 amino acids. The germline V gene encodes CDR1 SGHAT and CDR2 FQNNGV. The CDR3 region is CASSPIGEQETQYF. The CDR3 nucleotides read TGTGCCAGCAGCCCAATAGGGGAGCAAGAGACCCAGTACTTC.

The rearrangement links TRBV6-6 to TRBJ2-7; TRBD1 or TRBD2 may be the D gene (5 bases each). The CDR3 contains 12 residues. Trimming removed 5 bases from V and 7 bases from J, with 12 bases in between. Germline V gene lookup returns CDR1 MNHNY and CDR2 SVGAGI (reference sequence). The CDR3 protein is CASSTFWGEQYF. Written as DNA, the CDR3 is TGTGCCAGCAGTACCTTTTGGGGGGAGCAGTACTTC.

The chain carries TRBV19 and TRBJ2-1; D might be TRBD2 (7 bases). V lost 0 bases to trimming and J lost 7 bases, with 10 bases between them. The CDR3 consists of 14 residues. Per germline, CDR1 LNHDA and CDR2 SQIVND (reference sequence). CDR3 DNA: TGTGCCAGTAGTATAGACAGGGGAGGGAATGAGCAGTTCTTC. Protein sequence: CASSIDRGGNEQFF.

This chain uses TRBV27 with TRBJ1-4; D gene unclear. Trimming took 8 bases from V and 5 from J, leaving 21 bases between them. Germline-derived CDR1 and CDR2 are MNHEY and SMNVEV (reference sequence). This CDR3 has 16 amino acids. The CDR3 sequence: CASGLPGRPRNEKLFF. The DNA of the CDR3 is TGTGCCAGCGGCCTCCCCGGGAGGCCGAGAAATGAAAAACTGTTTTTT. Full variable domain (outside the CDR3, taken from reference TRBV27 and TRBJ1-4): EAQVTQNPRYLITVTGKKLTVTCSQNMNHEYMSWYRQDPGLGLRQIYYSMNVEVTDKGDVPEGYKVSRKEKRNFPLILESPSPNQTSLYFCASGLPGRPRNEKLFFGSGTQLSVL.